This TCR beta chain was found in a study of Graves' ophthalmopathy and Graves' hyperthyroidism. This clonotype was found many times. Its antigen is currently unknown. Using RNA transcripts, the TCR beta CDR3 regions were amplified. RT-PCR with HTBI primers came first, then second-round multiplex PCR. TCRdb reanalysed the multiplex PCR reads using MiXCR and keeps one entry per CDR3 protein. The profile covers 200,000 to 250,000 distinct CDR3 sequences, with roughly a fifth appearing a single time and roughly 44% taken by the ten largest. There are 15 residues in the CDR3. The V gene lost 3 bases and the J gene lost 4 bases, with 15 bases spanning the gap. Study results and caveats: Distinction of ophthalmopathy from stable hyperthyroidism by a 13-signature model reached approximately 88% sensitivity and 81.08% specificity.

The study excluded patients with other autoimmune diseases, uncontrolled infections, pregnancy or lactation. Patients were diagnosed from clinical symptoms, serum thyroxine, TRAb, thyroid ultrasound and orbital computed tomography. J is TRBJ1-2 and V is TRBV12-3 or TRBV12-4; D may be TRBD1 (6 bases). The origin of this receptor is a woman in her forties or fifties with Graves' ophthalmopathy. Sequencing was done on a sample of peripheral blood. The CDR3 DNA sequence: TGTGCCAGCAGTTTCAGCGCGGACAGCCTCTATGGCTACACCTTC. Its translation: CASSFSADSLYGYTF.